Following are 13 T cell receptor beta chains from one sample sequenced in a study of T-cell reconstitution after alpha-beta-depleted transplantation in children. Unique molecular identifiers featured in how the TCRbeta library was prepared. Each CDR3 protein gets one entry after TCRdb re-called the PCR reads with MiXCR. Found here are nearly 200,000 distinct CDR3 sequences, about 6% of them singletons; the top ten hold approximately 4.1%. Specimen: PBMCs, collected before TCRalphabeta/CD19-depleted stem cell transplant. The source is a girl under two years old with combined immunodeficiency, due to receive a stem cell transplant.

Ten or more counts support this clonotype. The CDR3 bases are TGTGCCACCAGCAGAGGAGGAGGAGTAAAGACCCAGTACTTC. It encodes CATSRGGGVKTQYF. This chain joins TRBV15 and TRBJ2-5, with D maybe TRBD2 (5 bases). Germline V gene lookup returns CDR1 LNHNV and CDR2 YYDKDF (reference sequence). This CDR3 comprises 14 residues. The V end was cut by 1 base, the J end by 6 bases, with 12 bases between.

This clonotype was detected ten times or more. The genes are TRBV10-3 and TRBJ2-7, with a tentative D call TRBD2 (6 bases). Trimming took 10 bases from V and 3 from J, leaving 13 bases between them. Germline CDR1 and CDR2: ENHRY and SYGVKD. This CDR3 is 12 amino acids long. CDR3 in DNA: TGTGCCAGGGGGGACGTACACTACGAGCAGTACTTC. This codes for CARGDVHYEQYF.

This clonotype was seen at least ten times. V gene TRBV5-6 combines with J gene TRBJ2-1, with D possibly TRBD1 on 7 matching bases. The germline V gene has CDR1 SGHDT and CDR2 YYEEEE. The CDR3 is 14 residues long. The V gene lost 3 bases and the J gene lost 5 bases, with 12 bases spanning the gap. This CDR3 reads CASSSEGADNEQFF. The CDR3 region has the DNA TGTGCCAGCAGCTCGGAGGGGGCCGACAATGAGCAGTTCTTC.

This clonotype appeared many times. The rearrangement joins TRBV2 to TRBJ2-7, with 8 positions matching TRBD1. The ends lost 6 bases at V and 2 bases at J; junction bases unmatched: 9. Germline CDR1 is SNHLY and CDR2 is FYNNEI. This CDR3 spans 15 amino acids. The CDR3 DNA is TGTGCCAGCAGATTGACAGGGGAGACGACCTACGAGCAGTACTTC. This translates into CASRLTGETTYEQYF.

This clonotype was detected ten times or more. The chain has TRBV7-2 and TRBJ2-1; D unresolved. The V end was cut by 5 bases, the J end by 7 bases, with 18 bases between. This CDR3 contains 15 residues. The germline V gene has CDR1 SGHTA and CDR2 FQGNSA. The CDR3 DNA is TGTGCCAGCAGCCCGGCCGGCGCGGAATGGAATGAGCAGTTCTTC. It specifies CASSPAGAEWNEQFF.

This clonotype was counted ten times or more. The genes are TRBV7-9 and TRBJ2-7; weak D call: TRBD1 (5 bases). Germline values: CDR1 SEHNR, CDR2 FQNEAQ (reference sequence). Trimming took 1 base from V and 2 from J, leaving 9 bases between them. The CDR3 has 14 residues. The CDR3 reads CASSLEGFTYEQYF. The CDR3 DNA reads TGTGCCAGCAGCTTAGAGGGGTTTACCTACGAGCAGTACTTC. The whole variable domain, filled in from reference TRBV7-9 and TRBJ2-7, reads DTGVSQNPRHKITKRGQNVTFRCDPISEHNRLYWYRQTLGQGPEFLTYFQNEAQLEKSRLLSDRFSAERPKGSFSTLEIQRTEQGDSAMYLCASSLEGFTYEQYFGPGTRLTVT.

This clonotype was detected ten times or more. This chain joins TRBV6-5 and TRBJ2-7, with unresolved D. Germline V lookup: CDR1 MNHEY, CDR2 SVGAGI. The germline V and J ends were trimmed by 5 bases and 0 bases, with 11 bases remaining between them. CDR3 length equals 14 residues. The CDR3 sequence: CASSNEENSYEQYF. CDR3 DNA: TGTGCCAGCAGTAACGAAGAGAACTCCTACGAGCAGTACTTC.

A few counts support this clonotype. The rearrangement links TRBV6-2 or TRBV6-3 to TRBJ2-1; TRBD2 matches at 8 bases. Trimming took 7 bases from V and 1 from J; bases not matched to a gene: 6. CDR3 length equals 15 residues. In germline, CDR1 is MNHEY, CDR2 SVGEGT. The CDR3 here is CASTGGGPSYNEQFF. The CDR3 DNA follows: TGTGCCAGCACGGGGGGGGGGCCTTCCTACAATGAGCAGTTCTTC.

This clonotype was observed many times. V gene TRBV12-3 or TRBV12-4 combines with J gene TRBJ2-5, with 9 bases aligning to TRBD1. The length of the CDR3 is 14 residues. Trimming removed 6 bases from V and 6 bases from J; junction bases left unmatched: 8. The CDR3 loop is CASSRDRVQQTQYF. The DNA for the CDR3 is TGTGCCAGCAGCCGGGACAGGGTACAGCAGACCCAGTACTTC.

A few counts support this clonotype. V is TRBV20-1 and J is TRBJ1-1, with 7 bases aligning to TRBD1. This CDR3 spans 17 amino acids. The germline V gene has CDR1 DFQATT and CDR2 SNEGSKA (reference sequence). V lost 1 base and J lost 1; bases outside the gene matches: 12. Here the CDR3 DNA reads TGCAGTGCTAGAGCTGAACAGGGGAAGCAGTCGAACACTGAAGCTTTCTTT. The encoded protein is CSARAEQGKQSNTEAFF.

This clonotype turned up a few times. This CDR3 is CSASDWLGFGSNQPQHF. The CDR3 DNA sequence: TGCAGTGCTAGTGATTGGTTGGGTTTCGGCAGCAATCAGCCCCAGCATTTT. V and J are TRBV20-1 and TRBJ1-5, with no clear D. CDR3 length: 17 residues. Germline V gene data show CDR1 as DFQATT and CDR2 as SNEGSKA (reference sequence). V was pared by 3 bases and J by 1 base, with 19 bases between.

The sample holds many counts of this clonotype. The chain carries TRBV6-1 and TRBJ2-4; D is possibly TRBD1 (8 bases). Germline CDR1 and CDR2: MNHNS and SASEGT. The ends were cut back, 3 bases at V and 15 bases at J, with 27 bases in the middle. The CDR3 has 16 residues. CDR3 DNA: TGTGCCAGCAGTGAGCTCCCCCCAGGGGGCAGGACTAGGGCGTACTTC. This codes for CASSELPPGGRTRAYF.

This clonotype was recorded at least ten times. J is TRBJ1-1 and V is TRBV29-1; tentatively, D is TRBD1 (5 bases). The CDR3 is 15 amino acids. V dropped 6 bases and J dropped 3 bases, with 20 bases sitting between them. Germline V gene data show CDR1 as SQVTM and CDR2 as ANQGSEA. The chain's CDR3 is CSVPPGGLIYTEAFF. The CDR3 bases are TGCAGCGTCCCCCCGGGGGGACTCATATACACTGAAGCTTTCTTT.